This T cell receptor (beta chain) originates from a study of technical replicates of blood from a handful of donors. Libraries were prepared by immunoSEQ multiplex PCR; TCRdb keeps only in-frame clonotypes and omits some of them. The table has roughly 81,000 clones, 80% to 90% seen once. This CDR3 spans 13 amino acids. Germline V gives CDR1 SGHRS, CDR2 YFSETQ. Trimming removed 4 bases at V and 3 bases at J, with 10 bases between. Sequenced material: PBMCs. The rearrangement uses TRBV5-1 and TRBJ1-2, with a possible D match to TRBD1 (5 bases). The sequence derives from a human donor in good health. Some clones in this sample may be carry-over from other donors' samples. CDR3 amino acids: CASSLDTHYGYTF. The CDR3 coding sequence is TGCGCCAGCAGCCTGGACACACACTATGGCTACACCTTC.